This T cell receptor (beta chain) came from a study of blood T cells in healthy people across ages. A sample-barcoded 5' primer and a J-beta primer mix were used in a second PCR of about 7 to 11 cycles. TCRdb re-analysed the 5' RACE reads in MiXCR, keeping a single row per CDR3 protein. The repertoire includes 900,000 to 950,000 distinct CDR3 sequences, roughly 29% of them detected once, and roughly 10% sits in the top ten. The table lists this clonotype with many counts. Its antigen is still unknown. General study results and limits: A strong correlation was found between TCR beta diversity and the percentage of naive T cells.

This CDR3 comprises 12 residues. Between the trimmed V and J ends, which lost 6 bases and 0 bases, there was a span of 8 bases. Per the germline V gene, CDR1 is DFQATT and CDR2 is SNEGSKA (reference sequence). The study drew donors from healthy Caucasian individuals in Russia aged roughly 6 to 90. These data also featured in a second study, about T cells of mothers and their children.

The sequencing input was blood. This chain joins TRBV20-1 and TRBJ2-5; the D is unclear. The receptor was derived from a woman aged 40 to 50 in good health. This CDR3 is CSAPLNQETQYF. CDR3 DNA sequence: TGCAGTGCCCCTCTGAACCAAGAGACCCAGTACTTC.